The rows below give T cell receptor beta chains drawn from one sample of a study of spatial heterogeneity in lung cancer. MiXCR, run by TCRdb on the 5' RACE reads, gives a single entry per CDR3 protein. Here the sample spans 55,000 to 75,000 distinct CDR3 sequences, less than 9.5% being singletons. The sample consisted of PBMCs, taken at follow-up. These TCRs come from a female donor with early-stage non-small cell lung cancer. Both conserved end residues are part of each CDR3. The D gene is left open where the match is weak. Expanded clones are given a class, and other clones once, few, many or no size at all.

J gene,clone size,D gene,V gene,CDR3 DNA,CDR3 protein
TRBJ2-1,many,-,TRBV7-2,TGTGCCAGCAGCTTAGGACAGATCAATGAGCAGTTCTTC,CASSLGQINEQFF
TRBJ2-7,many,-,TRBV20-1,TGCAGTGCGTCCAGGACGTATTCCTACGAGCAGTACTTC,CSASRTYSYEQYF
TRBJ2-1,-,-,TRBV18,TGTGCCAGCTCAAAGGCAGGTGGGGCAAGGTACAATGAGCAGTTCTTC,CASSKAGGARYNEQFF
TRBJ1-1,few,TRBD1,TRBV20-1,TGCAGTGCTAGAGCCGGCTACGGGACAGCGAACACTGAAGCTTTCTTT,CSARAGYGTANTEAFF
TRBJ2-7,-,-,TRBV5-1,TGCGCCAGCAGCTCGGTGGCCTCTCCCGAGCAGTACTTC,CASSSVASPEQYF
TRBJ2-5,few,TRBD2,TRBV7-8,TGTGCCAGCATCGGGACTAGCCAAGAGACCCAGTACTTC,CASIGTSQETQYF
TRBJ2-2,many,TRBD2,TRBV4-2,TGTGCCAGCAGCCAAGCCGGACTAGCGGAGGCCGGGGAGCTGTTTTTT,CASSQAGLAEAGELFF
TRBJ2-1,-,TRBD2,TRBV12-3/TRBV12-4,TGTGCCAGCAGTATCCCCGGACTGCTAGCGGGAACCTCCTCCTACAATGAGCAGTTCTTC,CASSIPGLLAGTSSYNEQFF
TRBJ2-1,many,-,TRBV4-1,TGCGCCAGCAGCCTCCTGAGGAAGGCCGAGAATGAGCAGTTCTTC,CASSLLRKAENEQFF
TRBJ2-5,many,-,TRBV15,TGTGCCACCAGCACACACTCGGGAGAGACCCAGTACTTC,CATSTHSGETQYF
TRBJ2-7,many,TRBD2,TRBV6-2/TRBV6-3,TGTGCCAGCAGGGCGACTAGCGGGAGTTACGAGCAGTACTTC,CASRATSGSYEQYF
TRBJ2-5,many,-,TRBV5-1,TGCGCCAGCAGCACCGGGACGGCAGATCTGAAGACCCAGTACTTC,CASSTGTADLKTQYF
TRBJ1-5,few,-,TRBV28,TGTGCCAGCAGTTTGACACCAGGGAGCAGCAATCAGCCCCAGCATTTT,CASSLTPGSSNQPQHF
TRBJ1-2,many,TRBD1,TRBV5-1,TGCGCCAGCAGCTTAGGACAGGGGGAACGCTACACCTTC,CASSLGQGERYTF
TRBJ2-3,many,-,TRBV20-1,TGCAGTGCTAGAGATGGGGACAGCACAGATACGCAGTATTTT,CSARDGDSTDTQYF
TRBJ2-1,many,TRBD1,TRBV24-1,TGTGCCACCAGTGCCACGGTAGGGGGCATCAACAATGAGCAGTTCTTC,CATSATVGGINNEQFF
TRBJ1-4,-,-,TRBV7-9,TGTGCCAGCAGCCACACAGGGACCGAGGAAAAACTGTTTTTT,CASSHTGTEEKLFF
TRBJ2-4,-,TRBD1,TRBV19,TGTGCCAGTGGAGATACAGGGGGCAAAAACATTCAGTACTTC,CASGDTGGKNIQYF
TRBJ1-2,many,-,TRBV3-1,TGTGCCAGCAGCCAAGACGGCGAATGGGGCTACACCTTC,CASSQDGEWGYTF
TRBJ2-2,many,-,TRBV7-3,TGTGCCAGCAGCTCGACCCAAGCGAACACCGGGGAGCTGTTTTTT,CASSSTQANTGELFF
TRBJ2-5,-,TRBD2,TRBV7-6,TGTGCCAGCAGCCTAGGGGAGGGCTGGGAGACCCAGTACTTC,CASSLGEGWETQYF
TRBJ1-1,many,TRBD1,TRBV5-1,TGCGCCAGCAGCCTAAGACAGGGGGTGAACACTGAAGCTTTCTTT,CASSLRQGVNTEAFF
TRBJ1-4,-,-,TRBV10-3,TGTGCCATCAGTGAGTCCCCAGGGGAAGGGGAAAAACTGTTTTTT,CAISESPGEGEKLFF
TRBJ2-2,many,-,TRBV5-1,TGCGCCAGCAGCTTGGGAGGGCGGGGCGCGAACACCGGGGAGCTGTTTTTT,CASSLGGRGANTGELFF
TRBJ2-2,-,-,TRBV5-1,TGCGCCAGCAGCTTGTACCAATCAAACACCGGGGAGCTGTTTTTT,CASSLYQSNTGELFF
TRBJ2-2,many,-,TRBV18,TGTGCCAGCTCACCGTGGACGGAAGACACCGGGGAGCTGTTTTTT,CASSPWTEDTGELFF